One sample yielded the 18 T cell receptor beta chains listed below, sequenced in a study of T cells after posttransplantation cyclophosphamide (dated by TCRdb to 2016 to 2017). To prepare the library, the immunoSEQ multiplex PCR assay was applied. TCRdb took this table from immuneACCESS and kept in-frame rearrangements with V and J called. Such tables lack part of the clones; where checked against another copy, unresolved V genes explain under half of the gap, and the rest is unexplained. The sample table holds some 12,000 clones, of which 90% to 95% were seen once. Approximately 0.32% of the sample is taken by the ten largest. The sample taken for sequencing was naive CD8+ T cells sorted from PBMCs. These receptors all stem from a man aged 25 to 40 in good health and a related stem cell transplant donor.

The V and J genes are TRBV28 and TRBJ2-5; D might be TRBD2 (5 bases). Trimming took off 4 bases at V and 3 bases at J, with 9 bases between the two ends. The CDR3 length is 13 residues. CDR1 and CDR2 (germline): MDHEN, SYDVKM. The CDR3 here is CASSSLAEETQYF. CDR3 bases: TGTGCCAGCAGTTCTCTAGCAGAAGAGACCCAGTACTTC. Full variable domain (remainder filled in from reference TRBV28 and TRBJ2-5): DVKVTQSSRYLVKRTGEKVFLECVQDMDHENMFWYRQDPGLGLRLIYFSYDVKMKEKGDIPEGYSVSREKKERFSLILESASTNQTSMYLCASSSLAEETQYFGPGTRLLVL.

In DNA, the CDR3 is TGTGCCACCAGCCTAGGACAGGGGGCCCAGAACACTGAAGCTTTCTTT. As protein: CATSLGQGAQNTEAFF. The chain links TRBV15 to TRBJ1-1; TRBD1 matches at 11 bases. The germline V gene encodes CDR1 LNHNV and CDR2 YYDKDF (reference sequence). The V gene end was trimmed by 5 bases and the J gene end by 1 base; junction bases not matched to a gene: 6. This CDR3 is built from 16 residues.

The V call is TRBV6-1, the J call TRBJ1-5, with 8 bases fitting TRBD1. Trimming at V came to 0 bases and at J to 7 bases, leaving 5 bases not matched to a gene. Looked up from germline, CDR1 is MNHNS and CDR2 is SASEGT. This CDR3 spans 15 amino acids. The CDR3 sequence is CASSEALTGDQPQHF. The CDR3 region has the DNA TGTGCCAGCAGTGAAGCGCTGACAGGGGACCAGCCCCAGCATTTT.

The V call is TRBV7-3, the J call TRBJ2-1; 9 positions agree with TRBD1. This CDR3 region has 16 residues. The J segment lost 8 bases and the V segment lost 2 bases, leaving 10 bases of the junction unmatched. The germline gives CDR1 SGHTA, CDR2 FQGTGA. This CDR3 reads CASSLSGTGYNHEQFF. CDR3 nucleotides: TGTGCCAGCAGCTTATCCGGGACAGGGTATAACCATGAGCAGTTCTTC.

This chain uses TRBV5-6 with TRBJ2-2; maybe TRBD2 (5 bases). Germline V gene lookup returns CDR1 SGHDT and CDR2 YYEEEE. The CDR3 is 16 amino acids. The germline V and J ends were trimmed by 1 base and 2 bases, with 12 bases remaining between them. As DNA, the CDR3 is TGTGCCAGCAGCTTGCGTCCCGGGGTTAACACCGGGGAGCTGTTTTTT. This sequence encodes CASSLRPGVNTGELFF.

This clone appeared a single time. This sequence joins TRBV6-5 and TRBJ1-1, with D possibly TRBD1 on 5 matching bases. The V end was cut by 8 bases, the J end by 0 bases, with 10 bases between. This CDR3 spans 13 amino acids. Looked up from germline, CDR1 is MNHEY and CDR2 is SVGAGI. CDR3 bases: TGTGCCAGCCGGGAGGGGATGAACACTGAAGCTTTCTTT. Protein sequence: CASREGMNTEAFF.

J is TRBJ2-3 and V is TRBV9, with TRBD1 matching 7 bases. J lost 0 bases, V lost 3 bases, and 7 bases had no gene match. Germline CDR1 is SGDLS and CDR2 is YYNGEE. This CDR3 spans 16 amino acids. CDR3 loop: CASSADSQGSTDTQYF. The CDR3 DNA reads as TGTGCCAGCAGCGCGGACTCACAGGGGAGCACAGATACGCAGTATTTT.

This chain joins TRBV7-9 and TRBJ1-2; D possibly corresponds to TRBD1 (5 bases). In germline, CDR1 is SEHNR, CDR2 FQNEAQ (reference sequence). The CDR3 contains 15 residues. Trimming took 5 bases from V and 3 from J, leaving 16 bases between them. CDR3 DNA: TGTGCCAGCAGCCCTATAGGGGCGTTTGACTATGGCTACACCTTC. Translating gives CASSPIGAFDYGYTF.

This rearrangement joins TRBV5-6 to TRBJ2-2; 8 bases are shared with TRBD2. Germline V CDR1 and CDR2: SGHDT, YYEEEE. V shed 4 bases and J 4 bases; nucleotides not matched to a gene: 6. The CDR3 length is 15 residues. The CDR3: CASSPRSGGTGELFF. DNA for the CDR3: TGTGCCAGCAGCCCTAGGAGCGGGGGCACCGGGGAGCTGTTTTTT.

In DNA form, the CDR3 reads TGTGCCAGCAGCCCAGTAGTACAGGGCGGCTACGAGCAGTACTTC. Translation: CASSPVVQGGYEQYF. The chain recombines TRBV7-2 with TRBJ2-5; D might be TRBD1 (6 bases). Gene TRBJ2-7 matches the end of the DNA better, so the J call may be wrong. CDR3 length equals 15 residues. Germline-derived CDR1 and CDR2 are SGHTA and FQGNSA.

The chain carries TRBV4-1 and TRBJ2-7; TRBD2 agrees at 9 bases. Unmatched junction bases numbered 1, after V lost 1 base and J lost 3 bases. The germline V gene encodes CDR1 MGHRA and CDR2 YSYEKL. The CDR3 has 14 amino acids. CDR3 nucleotides: TGCGCCAGCAGCCAAGGACTAGCGGTCTACGAGCAGTACTTC. Residues: CASSQGLAVYEQYF.

The chain is built from TRBV7-9 and TRBJ2-2, with 7 bases aligning to TRBD1. Germline V CDR1 and CDR2: SEHNR, FQNEAQ (reference sequence). V was clipped by 4 bases and J by 4 bases; unmatched bases: 6. The CDR3 sequence is 15 residues long. The CDR3 is CASSSRDSLTGELFF. The CDR3 region has the DNA TGTGCCAGCAGCTCCCGGGACAGCCTCACCGGGGAGCTGTTTTTT. The complete variable domain, with remaining parts taken from reference TRBV7-9 and TRBJ2-2, reads DTGVSQNPRHKITKRGQNVTFRCDPISEHNRLYWYRQTLGQGPEFLTYFQNEAQLEKSRLLSDRFSAERPKGSFSTLEIQRTEQGDSAMYLCASSSRDSLTGELFFGEGSRLTVL.

The chain recombines TRBV15 with TRBJ2-5, with D perhaps matching TRBD2 (6 bases). The CDR3 loop spans 14 amino acids. Germline lookup yields CDR1 LNHNV and CDR2 YYDKDF (reference sequence). The V end lost 8 bases, the J end lost 2 bases, and 15 bases lay between the germline ends. The CDR3 sequence: CATGRAGPQETQYF. CDR3 DNA: TGTGCCACCGGTCGGGCGGGGCCACAAGAGACCCAGTACTTC.

The rearrangement uses TRBV4-1 and TRBJ2-7, with 7 bases aligning to TRBD1. Germline lookup yields CDR1 MGHRA and CDR2 YSYEKL. This CDR3 comprises 14 residues. Losses at the gene ends were 5 bases for V and 1 base for J; bases not matched to a gene: 5. The CDR3 reads CASSFRQGSYEQYF. The CDR3 DNA is TGCGCCAGCAGCTTCAGACAGGGTTCCTACGAGCAGTACTTC.

The rearrangement uses TRBV7-2 and TRBJ2-5; 7 nucleotides line up with TRBD1. The V gene end was trimmed by 5 bases and the J gene end by 2 bases; junction bases not matched to a gene: 2. The CDR3 consists of 13 residues. The germline V gene has CDR1 SGHTA and CDR2 FQGNSA. CDR3 protein: CASSRQGQETQYF. CDR3 sequence (DNA): TGTGCCAGCAGCAGACAGGGTCAAGAGACCCAGTACTTC.

The chain is built from TRBV9 and TRBJ2-7, with 8 nucleotides matching TRBD1. Germline CDR1 is SGDLS and CDR2 is YYNGEE. With 2 bases clipped from V and 5 bases from J, the junction kept 6 bases outside the gene matches. The CDR3 has 14 amino acids. The CDR3 sequence: CASSVWDRQDEQYF. In nucleotides, the CDR3 is TGTGCCAGCAGCGTCTGGGACAGGCAGGACGAGCAGTACTTC.

This clone has just one count. The chain carries TRBV9 and TRBJ2-7, with 7 bases aligning to TRBD1. With V trimmed by 4 bases and J by 1 base, 8 bases remained unmatched. The CDR3 has 15 amino acids. Germline CDR1 and CDR2: SGDLS and YYNGEE. The CDR3 protein is CASSKTGLKSYEQYF. CDR3 nucleotide sequence: TGTGCCAGCAGCAAGACAGGGTTGAAATCCTACGAGCAGTACTTC.

With respect to this clone: The same CDR3 arises from other DNA sequences in this sample as well. The chain joins TRBV7-6 to TRBJ1-1, with TRBD1 as a possible D gene (5 bases). V shed 1 base and J shed 3 bases, with 12 bases lying between them. This CDR3 is built from 15 residues. In germline, CDR1 is SGHVS, CDR2 FNYEAQ. CDR3: CASSLERGGDTEAFF. DNA of the CDR3: TGTGCCAGCAGCTTAGAGAGGGGAGGGGACACTGAAGCTTTCTTT. The whole variable domain, remainder taken from reference TRBV7-6 and TRBJ1-1, is GAGVSQSPRYKVTKRGQDVALRCDPISGHVSLYWYRQALGQGPEFLTYFNYEAQQDKSGLPNDRFSAERPEGSISTLTIQRTEQRDSAMYRCASSLERGGDTEAFFGQGTRLTVV.